The 32 T cell receptor beta chains presented below share a single source sample, sequenced in a study of cytomegalovirus exposure and HLA in healthy donors. Produced via immunoSEQ multiplex PCR; TCRdb's table is partial and in-frame only. This sample has 60,000 to 65,000 clones, with around 96% found just once. Sequenced material: PBMCs. The receptors shown here come from a woman aged 18 to 35 in good health and CMV-seronegative.

Only one count was recorded for this clone. The chain uses TRBV9 and TRBJ2-5, with D possibly matching TRBD2 (7 bases). Looked up from germline, CDR1 is SGDLS and CDR2 is YYNGEE. V lost 0 bases, J lost 4 bases, and 13 bases lay in between. The CDR3 consists of 15 residues. In DNA form, the CDR3 reads TGTGCCAGCAGCGTAGGGACTAGGGGGGTAGAGACCCAGTACTTC. It codes for CASSVGTRGVETQYF.

The rearrangement links TRBV5-4 to TRBJ2-1; D is perhaps TRBD2 (5 bases). The CDR3 consists of 15 residues. Looked up from germline, CDR1 is SGHNT and CDR2 is YYREEE (reference sequence). Trimming removed 0 bases from V and 4 bases from J, with 11 bases in between. CDR3 in amino acids: CASSLVVGGYNEQFF. The CDR3 nucleotides are TGTGCCAGCAGCTTGGTTGTAGGCGGGTACAATGAGCAGTTCTTC.

This clone showed up just once. This chain connects TRBV4-2 to TRBJ2-5, with TRBD2 identical over 11 bases. The germline gives CDR1 LGHNA, CDR2 YNFKEQ. The CDR3 contains 17 residues. V gave up 4 bases and J gave up 2 bases; unmatched junction bases: 9. DNA for the CDR3: TGTGCCAGCAGCCCCACGCCTATAGCGGGAGGGCAAGAGACCCAGTACTTC. Protein: CASSPTPIAGGQETQYF.

The chain employs TRBV4-1 and TRBJ2-1, with TRBD2 matching 10 bases. CDR1 MGHRA and CDR2 YSYEKL come from the germline V gene. Trimming cost V 1 base and J 9 bases; bases outside gene matches: 9. CDR3 length equals 16 residues. CDR3 nucleotides: TGCGCCAGCAGCCAAGTTCCCCTAGCGGGAGACGTTGAGCAGTTCTTC. Its protein product is CASSQVPLAGDVEQFF.

The genes are TRBV11-2 and TRBJ1-5; D is uncertain. The germline gives CDR1 SGHAT, CDR2 FQNNGV. CDR3 length: 13 amino acids. V lost 3 bases to trimming and J lost 2 bases, with 5 bases between them. CDR3 nucleotide sequence: TGTGCCAGCAGCTTCCCGGGCAATCAGCCCCAGCATTTT. This encodes CASSFPGNQPQHF.

The chain combines TRBV7-2 with TRBJ2-3; no firm D call. Germline loops: CDR1 SGHTA, CDR2 FQGNSA. CDR3 length equals 12 residues. V lost 1 base, J lost 4 bases, and 3 bases lay in between. The CDR3 DNA sequence: TGTGCCAGCAGCTTAGGGCCAGATACGCAGTATTTT. The encoded protein is CASSLGPDTQYF.

The genes are TRBV6-5 and TRBJ1-1; tentatively, D is TRBD1 (5 bases). The germline gives CDR1 MNHEY, CDR2 SVGAGI. This CDR3 has 14 amino acids. Trimming removed 6 bases at V and 3 bases at J, with 14 bases between. The CDR3 region is CASSHVGGDTEAFF. The CDR3 DNA reads as TGTGCCAGCAGCCACGTGGGGGGGGACACTGAAGCTTTCTTT.

The rearrangement links TRBV5-6 to TRBJ1-1; D ambiguous. Trimming removed 2 bases from V and 1 base from J, with 9 bases in between. The CDR3 sequence is 14 residues long. Looked up from germline, CDR1 is SGHDT and CDR2 is YYEEEE. As DNA, the CDR3 is TGTGCCAGCAGCTTTTTGGGCCAGAACACTGAAGCTTTCTTT. Its translation is CASSFLGQNTEAFF. The full variable domain, rest sourced from reference TRBV5-6 and TRBJ1-1, is DAGVTQSPTHLIKTRGQQVTLRCSPKSGHDTVSWYQQALGQGPQFIFQYYEEEERQRGNFPDRFSGHQFPNYSSELNVNALLLGDSALYLCASSFLGQNTEAFFGQGTRLTVV.

The J gene is TRBJ2-6, the V gene TRBV19; the match to TRBD2 covers 7 bases. In germline, CDR1 is LNHDA, CDR2 SQIVND (reference sequence). J was trimmed by 2 bases and V by 2 bases; bases with no gene match: 15. This CDR3 is built from 20 residues. CDR3 region: CASSIRVGLAGAAGANVLTF. CDR3 bases: TGTGCCAGTAGTATAAGGGTTGGACTGGCGGGAGCGGCTGGGGCCAACGTCCTGACTTTC.

The chain is built from TRBV11-2 and TRBJ1-4; D might be TRBD1 (6 bases). CDR1 and CDR2 from the germline V gene are SGHAT and FQNNGV. The germline V and J ends were trimmed by 2 bases and 8 bases, with 15 bases remaining between them. This CDR3 spans 15 amino acids. The CDR3 DNA follows: TGTGCCAGCAGCTTACCGGGGAAGAGGGGGGAAAAACTGTTTTTT. It is translated as CASSLPGKRGEKLFF.

As DNA, the CDR3 is TGCGCCAGCAGCCCGGGGAGGGCTAGCGGGGGGGCAGATACGCAGTATTTT. Translating gives CASSPGRASGGADTQYF. This sequence joins TRBV4-3 and TRBJ2-3, with TRBD2 identical over 12 bases. CDR3 length: 17 amino acids. Germline-derived CDR1 and CDR2 are LGHNA and YSLEER. V was pared by 4 bases and J by 4 bases, with 9 bases of the junction left unmatched.

Only one count was recorded for this clone. The chain is built from TRBV6-6 and TRBJ1-2; the D gene is possibly TRBD1 (6 bases). The CDR3 length is 16 residues. V lost 0 bases, J lost 7 bases, and 18 bases lay in between. Germline loops: CDR1 MNHNY, CDR2 SVGAGI (reference sequence). This CDR3 is CASSYSFGTPRGGYTF. CDR3 nucleotides: TGTGCCAGCAGTTACTCGTTTGGGACACCCAGGGGTGGCTACACCTTC.

The CDR3 sequence: CAISPGTLGGHTEAFF. DNA of the CDR3: TGTGCCATCAGTCCCGGGACCTTGGGGGGTCACACTGAAGCTTTCTTT. V is TRBV10-3 and J is TRBJ1-1, with D tentatively TRBD1 (5 bases). The CDR3 is 16 residues long. Trimming removed 5 bases from V and 3 bases from J, with 19 bases in between. The germline V gene has CDR1 ENHRY and CDR2 SYGVKD.

V and J are TRBV27 and TRBJ2-7; TRBD1 might be the D (5 bases). Germline V gene data show CDR1 as MNHEY and CDR2 as SMNVEV (reference sequence). The V and J ends lost 7 bases and 0 bases respectively, with 22 bases between them. This CDR3 is 17 amino acids long. Here the CDR3 reads CASTSLLGTGPSYEQYF. CDR3 coding DNA: TGTGCCAGCACCTCCCTGCTGGGAACAGGACCCTCCTACGAGCAGTACTTC.

The chain links TRBV7-9 to TRBJ1-1; D unclear. Between the trimmed V and J ends, which lost 5 bases and 3 bases, there was a span of 13 bases. Germline V gene lookup returns CDR1 SEHNR and CDR2 FQNEAQ (reference sequence). This CDR3 comprises 14 residues. The CDR3 here is CASSPRGGYTEAFF. The DNA for the CDR3 is TGTGCCAGCAGCCCGCGGGGAGGGTACACTGAAGCTTTCTTT.

The chain is built from TRBV7-9 and TRBJ2-7, with 13 positions matching TRBD2. Germline V gives CDR1 SEHNR, CDR2 FQNEAQ (reference sequence). Trimming removed 5 bases from V and 3 bases from J; junction bases left unmatched: 4. This CDR3 contains 15 residues. CDR3 coding DNA: TGTGCCAGCAGCGCCCGACTAGCGGGGGGCTACGAGCAGTACTTC. Its protein is CASSARLAGGYEQYF. Full variable domain (missing parts from reference TRBV7-9 and TRBJ2-7): DTGVSQNPRHKITKRGQNVTFRCDPISEHNRLYWYRQTLGQGPEFLTYFQNEAQLEKSRLLSDRFSAERPKGSFSTLEIQRTEQGDSAMYLCASSARLAGGYEQYFGPGTRLTVT.

The chain uses TRBV6-1 and TRBJ2-7; TRBD2 matches 8 bases. The CDR3 has 15 residues. Germline V gives CDR1 MNHNS, CDR2 SASEGT. Trimming removed 5 bases from V and 5 bases from J; junction bases left unmatched: 11. CDR3 sequence (DNA): TGTGCCAGCAGTATAACTAGCGGAGGGGGAGACGAGCAGTACTTC. Translated, it gives CASSITSGGGDEQYF.

This clone was detected only once. The chain is built from TRBV11-2 and TRBJ2-7, with D possibly TRBD1 on 5 matching bases. The germline V gene encodes CDR1 SGHAT and CDR2 FQNNGV. The CDR3 contains 13 residues. The V end lost 5 bases, the J end lost 2 bases, and 10 bases lay between the germline ends. The CDR3 nucleotides read TGTGCCAGCAGCGCGGACACGGCCTACGAGCAGTACTTC. Translation gives CASSADTAYEQYF.

The J gene is TRBJ2-7, the V gene TRBV9; 10 bases fit TRBD2. Germline lookup yields CDR1 SGDLS and CDR2 YYNGEE. V was clipped by 7 bases and J by 0 bases; unmatched bases: 4. This CDR3 is built from 14 residues. CDR3 DNA sequence: TGTGCCAGCGGGACTAGCGCCAACTCCTACGAGCAGTACTTC. This gives the protein CASGTSANSYEQYF.

The chain recombines TRBV20-1 with TRBJ1-2; D gene uncertain. The V end lost 5 bases, the J end lost 8 bases, and 6 bases lay between the germline ends. CDR1 and CDR2 from the germline V gene are DFQATT and SNEGSKA (reference sequence). There are 9 residues in the CDR3. CDR3 nucleotides: TGCAGTGCTCGGGTGGGCTACACCTTC. Its translation is CSARVGYTF.

The J gene is TRBJ2-5, the V gene TRBV13; no clear D gene. V was pared by 5 bases and J by 5 bases, with 12 bases between. CDR1 is PRHDT, CDR2 FYEKMQ, per germline (reference sequence). The CDR3 covers 13 residues. The CDR3 sequence: CASSPLREETQYF. The CDR3 bases are TGTGCCAGCAGCCCCCTCCGCGAGGAGACCCAGTACTTC.

The chain couples TRBV11-2 to TRBJ2-7; TRBD2 matches 7 bases. The length of the CDR3 is 15 residues. Per germline, CDR1 SGHAT and CDR2 FQNNGV. Trimming took 1 base from V and 0 from J; bases not matched to a gene: 3. In DNA, the CDR3 is TGTGCCAGCAGCTTAGGAGCGGGGAGCTCCTACGAGCAGTACTTC. It encodes CASSLGAGSSYEQYF.

This clone was recorded once. DNA of the CDR3: TGTGCCAGCAGCCCGACGCCGTCCGGGACTAGCGTCCCCCCGGAGTATTTT. It encodes CASSPTPSGTSVPPEYF. The chain combines TRBV4-2 with TRBJ2-3; 10 positions agree with TRBD2. Trimming took 4 bases from V and 13 from J; bases not matched to a gene: 20. The germline gives CDR1 LGHNA, CDR2 YNFKEQ. This CDR3 is 17 amino acids long.

V gene TRBV9 combines with J gene TRBJ2-3, with D hard to call. V shed 4 bases and J shed 2 bases, with 5 bases lying between them. The CDR3 has 12 amino acids. Germline loops: CDR1 SGDLS, CDR2 YYNGEE. CDR3 protein: CASSPNTDTQYF. CDR3 sequence (DNA): TGTGCCAGCAGCCCCAACACAGATACGCAGTATTTT.

The V and J genes are TRBV2 and TRBJ1-5; TRBD1 agrees at 9 bases. The CDR3 totals 16 residues. Per the germline V gene, CDR1 is SNHLY and CDR2 is FYNNEI. With 1 base clipped from V and 11 bases from J, the junction kept 12 bases outside the gene matches. The CDR3 nucleotides read TGTGCCAGCAGTGAAGTTGCGGACAGGGGCCTCGGGGCCCAGCATTTT. Translation gives CASSEVADRGLGAQHF.

This clone was counted a single time. The V and J genes are TRBV15 and TRBJ1-4; D unresolved. The CDR3 has 15 amino acids. Germline V lookup: CDR1 LNHNV, CDR2 YYDKDF (reference sequence). With 0 bases removed from V and 0 bases from J, the gap between germline ends came to 5 bases. The CDR3 reads CATSRDPTTNEKLFF. Written as DNA, the CDR3 is TGTGCCACCAGCAGAGATCCTACAACTAATGAAAAACTGTTTTTT.

This chain links TRBV9 with TRBJ2-2; 8 nucleotides line up with TRBD2. The trim removed 4 bases at V and 3 bases at J, leaving 8 bases unmatched. Germline CDR1 and CDR2: SGDLS and YYNGEE. This CDR3 comprises 16 residues. The CDR3 here is CASSPAGGPDTGELFF. The CDR3 nucleotides are TGTGCCAGCAGCCCGGCGGGGGGACCGGACACCGGGGAGCTGTTTTTT.

V usage is TRBV28 and J usage is TRBJ2-7; a weak D match, TRBD2 (6 bases). This CDR3 region has 15 residues. Looked up from germline, CDR1 is MDHEN and CDR2 is SYDVKM. Deletions cut 7 bases from V and 3 bases from J, with 19 bases between. CDR3 nucleotide sequence: TGTGCCAGCACCCCCGGGGTCGCGGGGCACTACGAGCAGTACTTC. Protein product: CASTPGVAGHYEQYF.

The chain combines TRBV4-1 with TRBJ2-1, with a weak D call TRBD2 (5 bases). This CDR3 region has 15 residues. Between the trimmed V and J ends, which lost 4 bases and 5 bases, there was a span of 15 bases. Germline CDR1 is MGHRA and CDR2 is YSYEKL. CDR3 amino acids: CASSLPRRGNNEQFF. Here the CDR3 DNA reads TGCGCCAGCAGCCTACCACGCCGGGGAAACAATGAGCAGTTCTTC.

This clone was seen once. V and J are TRBV11-2 and TRBJ2-1; TRBD2 matches 8 bases. CDR3 length: 16 amino acids. J gave up 2 bases and V 7 bases, and 10 bases lay outside the gene matches. Germline V gene data show CDR1 as SGHAT and CDR2 as FQNNGV. The CDR3, as DNA: TGTGCCAGCACCGTCTACGGGACTAGGGCCTACAATGAGCAGTTCTTC. This sequence encodes CASTVYGTRAYNEQFF.

J is TRBJ2-3 and V is TRBV11-2, with TRBD2 identical over 8 bases. Germline CDR1 and CDR2: SGHAT and FQNNGV. The CDR3 has 14 amino acids. Losses at the gene ends were 5 bases for V and 5 bases for J; bases not matched to a gene: 6. This CDR3 is CASSPPGGGDTQYF. For the CDR3, the DNA is TGTGCCAGCAGCCCCCCGGGGGGGGGAGATACGCAGTATTTT.

This clone was detected only once. V gene TRBV4-3 combines with J gene TRBJ2-7, with TRBD2 identical over 11 bases. Germline V CDR1 and CDR2: LGHNA, YSLEER. The CDR3 sequence is 15 residues long. V shed 4 bases, J shed 3 bases, and the junction held 5 bases outside the gene matches. CDR3 nucleotides: TGCGCCAGCAGCCCGACTAGCGGGGCTCACTACGAGCAGTACTTC. This sequence encodes CASSPTSGAHYEQYF.